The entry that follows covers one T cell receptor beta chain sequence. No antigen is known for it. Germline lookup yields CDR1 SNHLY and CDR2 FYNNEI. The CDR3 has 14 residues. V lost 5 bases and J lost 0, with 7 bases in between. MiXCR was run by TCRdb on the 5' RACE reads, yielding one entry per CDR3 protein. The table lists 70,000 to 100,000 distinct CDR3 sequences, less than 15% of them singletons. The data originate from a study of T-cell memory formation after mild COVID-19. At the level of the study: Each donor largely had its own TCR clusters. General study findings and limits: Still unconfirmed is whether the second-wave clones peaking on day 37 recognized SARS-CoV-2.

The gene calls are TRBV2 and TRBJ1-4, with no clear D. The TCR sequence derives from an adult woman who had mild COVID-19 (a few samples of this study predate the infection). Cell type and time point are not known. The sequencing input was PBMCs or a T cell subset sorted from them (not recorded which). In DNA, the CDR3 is TGTGCCAGCAGTAGGCAGGCAACTAATGAAAAACTGTTTTTT. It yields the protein CASSRQATNEKLFF.